This entry lists 3 T cell receptor beta chains sequenced from one sample in a study of T cell changes during pregnancy in multiple sclerosis. The assay was immunoSEQ multiplex PCR, and TCRdb's table has in-frame clones only and misses some. The repertoire holds 88,000 or so clones, with around 92% as singletons. Sequences were derived from peripheral blood, sampled before pregnancy. These receptor sequences come from a female donor with multiple sclerosis, enrolled in a pregnancy study.

The chain recombines TRBV4-1 with TRBJ2-7, with D possibly being TRBD2 (7 bases). Trimming removed 2 bases at V and 0 bases at J, with 20 bases between. CDR3 length: 18 amino acids. Germline CDR1 and CDR2: MGHRA and YSYEKL. CDR3 sequence reads: CASSQIGGGGARSYEQYF. CDR3 nucleotide sequence: TGCGCCAGCAGCCAAATTGGAGGGGGGGGAGCCCGCTCCTACGAGCAGTACTTC.

The gene calls are TRBV6-1 and TRBJ2-7; the match to TRBD1 covers 7 bases. V gave up 3 bases and J gave up 2 bases; unmatched junction bases: 7. Germline-derived CDR1 and CDR2 are MNHNS and SASEGT. CDR3 length: 15 amino acids. The CDR3 nucleotides read TGTGCCAGCAGTGACGGACAGGACCTACCCTACGAGCAGTACTTC. Translation: CASSDGQDLPYEQYF.

The chain links TRBV5-1 to TRBJ2-3, with D tentatively TRBD1 (5 bases). The CDR3 has 17 residues. Germline V CDR1 and CDR2: SGHRS, YFSETQ. The V and J ends lost 3 bases and 0 bases respectively, with 17 bases between them. In DNA form, the CDR3 reads TGCGCCAGCAGCTGGCAGGGCACAACAACTAGCACAGATACGCAGTATTTT. This sequence encodes CASSWQGTTTSTDTQYF.